This TCR beta chain was obtained from a study of identical twins. MiXCR, run by TCRdb on the 5' RACE reads, gives a single entry per CDR3 protein. Of a few hundred thousand distinct CDR3 sequences detected, 20% to 30% appear once; the ten largest clones hold about 2.7%. Study outcomes and limitations: Excess low generation probability was seen in twin-shared out-of-frame alpha sequences. Models underestimated out-of-frame TCR alpha sharing in monozygotic twins.

Trimming shortened V by 0 bases and J by 6 bases, and 6 bases separated the two germline ends. The CDR3 runs 13 residues. Germline CDR1 SGHTA, CDR2 FQGTGA. Comment on this clonotype: Its specificity is not known.

These data are also associated with another study on T cells expressing NK-cell markers. Per that paper: Within the sequenced cohort of eight donors, seven exhibited HCMV seropositivity and one was seronegative. Of the CD8+ T cells in about 6 donors, roughly 1.0-7.0% belonged to dominant NKG2C+ clonotypes.

The sample taken for sequencing was CD4+ T cells sorted from blood. V gene TRBV7-3 combines with J gene TRBJ2-1; weak D call: TRBD2 (5 bases). The TCR sequence derives from a woman under 30 in good health. The CDR3 reads CASSLTRANEQFF. In nucleotides, the CDR3 is TGTGCCAGCAGCTTAACGAGGGCCAATGAGCAGTTCTTC.